This T cell receptor (beta chain) was found in a study of CD4+ T cells in melanoma. Study results and limitations: Diverse differentiation states were reported for melanoma neoantigen-specific CD4+ T cells. A reported correlation linked neoantigen-specific CD4+ T cells to CD8+, macrophage and B cell function.

Clones were sequenced by immunoSEQ multiplex PCR, and TCRdb holds only the in-frame ones, with some missing. The sample contains more than 10,000 clones, roughly two thirds of which appear only once. For this clone: Its cognate antigen is unknown.

CDR1 and CDR2 from the germline V gene are ENHRY and SYGVKD. This CDR3 is 16 amino acids long. V lost 1 base to trimming and J lost 0 bases, with 11 bases between them. The TCR originated in a human donor with melanoma. This chain links TRBV10-3 with TRBJ2-3; D may be TRBD1 or TRBD2 (5 bases each). The sequenced sample consisted of cells from a culture (not recorded whether cultured in vitro). CDR3 DNA: TGTGCCATCAGTGAGTGGGACCCCCCTAGCACAGATACGCAGTATTTT. It codes for CAISEWDPPSTDTQYF.